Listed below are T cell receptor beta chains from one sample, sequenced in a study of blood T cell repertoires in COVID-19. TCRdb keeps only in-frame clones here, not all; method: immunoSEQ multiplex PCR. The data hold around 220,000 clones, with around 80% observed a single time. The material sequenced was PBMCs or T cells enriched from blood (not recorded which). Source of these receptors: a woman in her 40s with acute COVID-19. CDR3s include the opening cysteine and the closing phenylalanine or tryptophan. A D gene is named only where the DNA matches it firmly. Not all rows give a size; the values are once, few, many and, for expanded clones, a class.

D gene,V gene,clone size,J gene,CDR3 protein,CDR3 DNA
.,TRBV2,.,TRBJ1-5,CASSVQAGGNQPQHF,TGTGCCAGCAGTGTCCAGGCGGGGGGAAATCAGCCCCAGCATTTT
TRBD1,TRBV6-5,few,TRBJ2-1,CASTLTGTFGQFF,TGTGCCAGCACTTTGACAGGGACATTCGGGCAGTTCTTC
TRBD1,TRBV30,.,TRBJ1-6,CACPFLTGENSYNSPLHF,TGTGCCTGTCCCTTTCTAACAGGGGAGAACTCCTATAATTCACCCCTCCACTTT
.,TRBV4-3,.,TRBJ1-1,CASSQDNSDTEAFF,TGCGCCAGCAGCCAAGATAACAGTGACACTGAAGCTTTCTTT
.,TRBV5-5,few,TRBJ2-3,CASSLPTPAGRTDTQYF,TGTGCCAGCAGCCTACCTACCCCAGCGGGCCGCACAGATACGCAGTATTTT
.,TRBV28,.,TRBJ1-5,CASIGVKDQPQHF,TGTGCCAGCATCGGGGTTAAGGATCAGCCCCAGCATTTT
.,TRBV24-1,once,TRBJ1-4,CATRGGANEKLFF,TGTGCCACCCGCGGGGGGGCTAATGAAAAACTGTTTTTT
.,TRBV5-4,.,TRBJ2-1,CASSFGLFTYNEQFF,TGTGCCAGCAGCTTTGGACTCTTCACCTACAATGAGCAGTTCTTC
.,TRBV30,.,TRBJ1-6,CAWNQGRSYNSPLHF,TGTGCCTGGAACCAGGGCCGCTCCTATAATTCACCCCTCCACTTT
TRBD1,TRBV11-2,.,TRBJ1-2,CASRNRGSYTF,TGTGCCAGCAGGAACAGGGGTAGCTACACCTTC
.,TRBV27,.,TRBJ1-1,CASIVDGGRGSRAFF,TGTGCCAGCATCGTCGATGGGGGCAGGGGCAGCAGGGCTTTCTTT
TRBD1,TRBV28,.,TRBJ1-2,CASSPVGDRGYTDTTNYGYTF,TGTGCCAGCAGCCCAGTTGGGGACAGAGGTTACACTGACACAACTAACTATGGCTACACCTTC
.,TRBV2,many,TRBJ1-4,CASKGFMAATNEKLFF,TGTGCCAGCAAGGGGTTTATGGCGGCAACTAATGAAAAACTGTTTTTT
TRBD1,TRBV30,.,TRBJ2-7,CAWSGDLGTGGFEQYF,TGTGCCTGGAGTGGGGACCTGGGGACAGGGGGCTTCGAGCAGTACTTC
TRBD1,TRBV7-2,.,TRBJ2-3,CASSLARTGVRPDTQYF,TGTGCCAGCAGCTTAGCACGGACAGGGGTTCGTCCAGATACGCAGTATTTT
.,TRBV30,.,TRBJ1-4,CAWSVSRDGLFF,TGTGCCTGGAGTGTCTCCAGGGATGGACTGTTTTTT
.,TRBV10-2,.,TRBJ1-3,CASSEQGQGNTIYF,TGCGCCAGCAGTGAACAAGGACAGGGAAACACCATATATTTT
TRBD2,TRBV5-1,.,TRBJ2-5,CASSFGLAGLETQYF,TGCGCCAGCAGCTTCGGACTAGCGGGATTGGAGACCCAGTACTTC
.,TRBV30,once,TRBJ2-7,CAWGGGGGSYEQYF,TGTGCCTGGGGGGGCGGAGGTGGGTCCTACGAGCAGTACTTC
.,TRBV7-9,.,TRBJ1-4,CASSPNHGERLFF,TGTGCCAGCAGCCCAAATCATGGGGAGAGACTGTTTTTT
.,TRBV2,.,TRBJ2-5,CASSLARQETQYF,TGTGCCAGCAGCCTAGCGAGACAAGAGACCCAGTACTTC
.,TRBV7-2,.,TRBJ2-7,CASSPSSDSGYEQYF,TGTGCCAGCAGCCCATCTAGCGATTCTGGCTACGAGCAGTACTTC
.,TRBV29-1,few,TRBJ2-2,CSVRTAVNTGELFF,TGCAGCGTCCGGACTGCCGTGAACACCGGGGAGCTGTTTTTT
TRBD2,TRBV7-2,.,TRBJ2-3,CASSPLRTRGTDTQYF,TGTGCCAGCAGCCCCCTTCGGACTAGAGGCACAGATACGCAGTATTTT
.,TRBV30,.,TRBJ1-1,CAWSVLEGTEAFF,TGTGCCTGGAGTGTATTAGAGGGTACTGAAGCTTTCTTT
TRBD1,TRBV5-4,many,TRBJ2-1,CASSAPGGNEQFF,TGTGCCAGCAGCGCCCCAGGGGGAAATGAGCAGTTCTTC
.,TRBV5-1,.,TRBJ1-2,CASSLQGDYGYTF,TGCGCCAGCAGCTTGCAGGGTGACTATGGCTACACCTTC
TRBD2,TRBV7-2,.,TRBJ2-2,CASSLQAGVAGELFF,TGTGCCAGCAGCTTACAGGCGGGAGTGGCCGGGGAGCTGTTTTTT
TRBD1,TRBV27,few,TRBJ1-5,CASRSGGAGPQHF,TGTGCCAGCAGGTCAGGGGGCGCGGGGCCCCAGCATTTT
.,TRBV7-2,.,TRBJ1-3,CASSLGGHPGNTIYF,TGTGCCAGCAGCTTAGGGGGACATCCAGGAAACACCATATATTTT
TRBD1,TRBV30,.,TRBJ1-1,CAWSFRGTGSSMDTEAFF,TGTGCCTGGAGCTTTCGTGGGACAGGCTCGTCAATGGATACTGAAGCTTTCTTT
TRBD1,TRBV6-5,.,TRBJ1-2,CASSNRQGAYGYTF,TGTGCCAGCAGTAACCGACAGGGGGCCTATGGCTACACCTTC
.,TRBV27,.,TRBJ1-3,CASSFGGSGNTIYF,TGTGCCAGCAGTTTCGGGGGCTCTGGAAACACCATATATTTT
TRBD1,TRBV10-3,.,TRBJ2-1,CAISVGTGEYNEQFF,TGTGCCATCAGCGTCGGGACAGGGGAATACAATGAGCAGTTCTTC
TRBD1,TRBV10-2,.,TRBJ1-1,CASSEPTGGNTEAFF,TGCGCCAGCAGTGAGCCGACAGGGGGGAACACTGAAGCTTTCTTT
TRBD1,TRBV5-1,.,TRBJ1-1,CASSHGQGNTEAFF,TGCGCCAGCAGCCACGGACAGGGGAACACTGAAGCTTTCTTT